These T cell receptor beta chains were read from a single sample in a study of radiotherapy plus CTLA-4 blockade in lung cancer. Clones were read by immunoSEQ multiplex PCR, and TCRdb kept only the in-frame ones, dropping some. Of under 95,000 clones in the sample, about four fifths are singletons; the top ten hold 0.65% to 0.85%. The sequenced sample was peripheral blood, obtained from a patient treated with radiotherapy plus ipilimumab. These receptors all stem from a human donor with non-small cell lung cancer who had stable disease on radiotherapy plus ipilimumab. Both conserved end residues are part of each CDR3. Fields, in order: clone size, V gene, J gene, D gene, CDR3 protein, CDR3 DNA. The D gene is left open where the match is weak. Clone size is stated in some rows and not others, as once, few, many or a class when expanded.

medium-sized	TRBV4-1	TRBJ2-7	-	CASSQETGTGRSGQYF	TGCGCCAGCAGCCAAGAGACTGGAACTGGACGGTCGGGGCAGTACTTC
-	TRBV5-1	TRBJ2-7	-	CASSLGQPDYEQYF	TGCGCCAGCAGCTTGGGACAGCCCGACTACGAGCAGTACTTC
-	TRBV30	TRBJ2-1	TRBD1	CAWSGGTGQGEWEQFF	TGTGCCTGGAGTGGAGGAACGGGACAGGGCGAATGGGAGCAGTTCTTC
-	TRBV19	TRBJ1-6	-	CASSKFSGSYNSPLHF	TGTGCCAGTAGTAAATTCTCGGGCTCCTATAATTCACCCCTCCACTTT
once	TRBV6-5	TRBJ1-2	-	CASRLRAEGYGYTF	TGTGCCAGCAGACTACGGGCGGAAGGCTATGGCTACACCTTC
-	TRBV18	TRBJ2-7	-	CASSLQKSYYEQYF	TGTGCCAGCTCACTTCAAAAATCGTACTACGAGCAGTACTTC
-	TRBV2	TRBJ1-2	TRBD1	CASRVQGADGYTF	TGTGCCAGCAGAGTACAGGGGGCTGATGGCTACACCTTC
-	TRBV27	TRBJ2-4	TRBD1	CASSSTTGGARNIQYF	TGTGCCAGCAGTTCCACGACAGGGGGCGCGAGAAACATTCAGTACTTC
-	TRBV28	TRBJ1-1	-	CASSFQQGGTEAFF	TGTGCCAGCAGTTTTCAGCAGGGAGGGACTGAAGCTTTCTTT
-	TRBV19	TRBJ1-5	-	CASSRRLDSNQPQHF	TGTGCCAGTAGTAGGAGATTAGATAGCAATCAGCCCCAGCATTTT
-	TRBV9	TRBJ2-1	TRBD1	CASSVATGGHNEQFF	TGTGCCAGCAGCGTAGCAACAGGGGGCCACAATGAGCAGTTCTTC
-	TRBV10-1	TRBJ2-5	-	CASSVNQQETQYF	TGCGCCAGCAGTGTAAACCAACAAGAGACCCAGTACTTC
-	TRBV28	TRBJ2-5	TRBD1	CASKGTGETQYF	TGTGCCAGCAAAGGGACAGGGGAGACCCAGTACTTC
-	TRBV19	TRBJ2-1	TRBD2	CASSLYPSGGAYNEQFF	TGTGCCAGTAGTCTTTATCCAAGCGGGGGGGCCTACAATGAGCAGTTCTTC
-	TRBV7-2	TRBJ2-7	-	CASSLGWSSYEQYF	TGTGCCAGCAGCTTAGGTTGGAGCTCCTACGAGCAGTACTTC
-	TRBV5-4	TRBJ2-5	TRBD2	CASSLVAGGGETQYF	TGTGCCAGCAGCTTGGTAGCGGGGGGTGGAGAGACCCAGTACTTC
once	TRBV2	TRBJ2-5	-	CASSRQQETQYF	TGTGCCAGCAGTCGACAGCAAGAGACCCAGTACTTC
-	TRBV7-2	TRBJ1-5	-	CASSLGRSNQPQHF	TGTGCCAGCAGCTTAGGCCGGAGCAATCAGCCCCAGCATTTT
-	TRBV5-8	TRBJ1-1	-	CASSPALRSETEAFF	TGTGCCAGCAGCCCGGCCTTGCGATCGGAGACTGAAGCTTTCTTT
few	TRBV4-1	TRBJ1-3	-	CASSHLRTRSRGNTIYF	TGCGCCAGCAGCCACCTCCGGACGAGGTCAAGGGGGAACACCATATATTTT
-	TRBV21-1	TRBJ2-7	-	CASRHPYEQYF	TGTGCCAGCAGGCACCCGTACGAGCAGTACTTC
-	TRBV14	TRBJ2-5	-	CASSQDMRETQYF	TGTGCCAGCAGCCAAGACATGCGGGAGACCCAGTACTTC
-	TRBV25-1	TRBJ1-2	-	CASSGGLNYGYTF	TGTGCCAGCAGTGGGGGGCTCAACTATGGCTACACCTTC
-	TRBV5-1	TRBJ1-1	-	CASSSGSGSTEAFF	TGCGCCAGCAGCTCAGGGAGTGGAAGCACTGAAGCTTTCTTT
-	TRBV9	TRBJ2-1	-	CASSVTDSYNEQFF	TGTGCCAGCAGCGTCACGGATTCGTACAATGAGCAGTTCTTC
-	TRBV7-7	TRBJ2-5	-	CASSLGDSQQETQYF	TGTGCCAGCAGCTTAGGGGATAGTCAGCAAGAGACCCAGTACTTC
-	TRBV2	TRBJ2-3	-	CASKGERDYDTQYF	TGTGCCAGCAAGGGGGAGCGGGATTACGATACGCAGTATTTT
-	TRBV7-2	TRBJ2-3	-	CASSHSSDTQYF	TGTGCCAGCAGTCATTCATCGGATACGCAGTATTTT
-	TRBV5-4	TRBJ2-2	-	CASSLPPNTGELFF	TGTGCCAGCAGCTTGCCCCCCAACACCGGGGAGCTGTTTTTT
-	TRBV18	TRBJ1-2	TRBD1	CASSSGQVNYGYTF	TGTGCCAGCTCCTCGGGACAGGTTAACTATGGCTACACCTTC
-	TRBV7-9	TRBJ2-3	TRBD1	CASSLGDRGSADTQYF	TGTGCCAGCAGCTTAGGGGACAGGGGTTCGGCAGATACGCAGTATTTT
-	TRBV7-8	TRBJ2-2	TRBD1	CASSLGGQGMGGELFF	TGTGCCAGCAGCTTAGGCGGACAGGGGATGGGCGGGGAGCTGTTTTTT
-	TRBV6-1	TRBJ2-7	TRBD2	CASSERGLAEQYF	TGTGCCAGCAGTGAGAGGGGACTAGCGGAGCAGTACTTC
few	TRBV6-4	TRBJ1-2	-	CASSDSAGLGGYTF	TGTGCCAGCAGTGACTCGGCAGGGCTCGGTGGCTACACCTTC
-	TRBV11-2	TRBJ1-2	TRBD1	CASSFPGQGNFGYTF	TGTGCCAGCAGCTTTCCGGGACAGGGGAATTTTGGCTACACCTTC
few	TRBV10-2	TRBJ1-4	-	CASSESTLGEKLFF	TGCGCCAGCAGTGAGTCGACGTTGGGAGAAAAACTGTTTTTT
-	TRBV6-5	TRBJ2-1	TRBD2	CASSYSTREVPFF	TGTGCCAGCAGTTACTCGACTCGGGAGGTTCCGTTCTTC
-	TRBV6-5	TRBJ1-5	-	CASSIFRESNQPQHF	TGTGCCAGCAGCATTTTCAGGGAAAGCAATCAGCCCCAGCATTTT
few	TRBV7-2	TRBJ2-3	-	CASSSYLEASDTQYF	TGTGCCAGCAGCTCCTACCTGGAGGCCTCAGATACGCAGTATTTT
-	TRBV7-3	TRBJ2-5	TRBD1	CASSLNRGETQYF	TGTGCCAGCAGCTTAAACAGGGGAGAGACCCAGTACTTC
-	TRBV5-1	TRBJ2-1	-	CASSLEVVGSEVNWPYNEQFF	TGCGCCAGCAGCTTGGAGGTTGTGGGGTCTGAAGTGAACTGGCCCTACAATGAGCAGTTCTTC
-	TRBV5-5	TRBJ2-7	TRBD2	CASSLVAGAYEQYF	TGTGCCAGCAGCTTAGTAGCGGGGGCCTACGAGCAGTACTTC
-	TRBV28	TRBJ2-7	-	CASSSGGFARENEQYF	TGTGCCAGCAGTTCCGGAGGTTTTGCCAGGGAGAACGAGCAGTACTTC
-	TRBV11-2	TRBJ2-7	-	CASSLGYSSYEQYF	TGTGCCAGCAGCTTAGGTTACAGCTCCTACGAGCAGTACTTC
few	TRBV19	TRBJ1-2	-	CASKADLTNGYTF	TGTGCCAGTAAGGCAGACCTTACGAATGGCTACACCTTC
-	TRBV19	TRBJ2-1	TRBD1	CASSGTGRNNEQFF	TGTGCCAGTAGTGGGACAGGGAGAAACAATGAGCAGTTCTTC
-	TRBV10-1	TRBJ2-7	-	CASRRAPATSYEQYF	TGCGCCAGCCGACGAGCGCCGGCCACCTCCTACGAGCAGTACTTC
-	TRBV29-1	TRBJ1-1	-	CSVGGSAGIGTEAFF	TGCAGCGTTGGGGGTTCAGCGGGGATTGGCACTGAAGCTTTCTTT
-	TRBV2	TRBJ1-1	-	CASREGVGTEAFF	TGTGCCAGCAGGGAAGGGGTGGGGACTGAAGCTTTCTTT
-	TRBV27	TRBJ1-5	-	CASSPPGRRQPQHF	TGTGCCAGCAGTCCTCCCGGGCGGCGTCAGCCCCAGCATTTT
-	TRBV21-1	TRBJ2-1	-	CASSPIPTPWDNFLGPTNNEQFF	TGTGCCAGCAGCCCCATCCCAACCCCTTGGGACAATTTCTTAGGGCCGACTAACAATGAGCAGTTCTTC
-	TRBV28	TRBJ2-1	TRBD2	CASSVAGGGNEQFF	TGTGCCAGCAGTGTAGCGGGGGGGGGCAATGAGCAGTTCTTC
-	TRBV7-2	TRBJ1-1	TRBD1	CASSRDRTGSTEAFF	TGTGCCAGCAGCCGTGATCGGACAGGCAGCACTGAAGCTTTCTTT
-	TRBV18	TRBJ1-6	-	CASSHKAGPLNSPLHF	TGTGCCAGCTCACATAAAGCCGGGCCACTAAATTCACCCCTCCACTTT
-	TRBV7-2	TRBJ1-5	-	CASSLAQGRSQHF	TGTGCCAGCAGCTTAGCGCAGGGCAGATCACAGCATTTT
once	TRBV2	TRBJ1-6	-	CASNINSPLHF	TGTGCCAGCAATATCAATTCACCCCTCCACTTT
-	TRBV5-6	TRBJ1-6	-	CASSLEGGVAYNSPLHF	TGTGCCAGCAGCTTGGAGGGGGGTGTTGCCTATAATTCACCCCTCCACTTT
-	TRBV11-2	TRBJ2-7	-	CASSPRTGGGDEQYF	TGTGCCAGCAGCCCTCGTACGGGGGGCGGCGACGAGCAGTACTTC
-	TRBV6-1	TRBJ1-2	-	CASSEGLREGYTF	TGTGCCAGCAGTGAAGGTTTGAGGGAAGGCTACACCTTC